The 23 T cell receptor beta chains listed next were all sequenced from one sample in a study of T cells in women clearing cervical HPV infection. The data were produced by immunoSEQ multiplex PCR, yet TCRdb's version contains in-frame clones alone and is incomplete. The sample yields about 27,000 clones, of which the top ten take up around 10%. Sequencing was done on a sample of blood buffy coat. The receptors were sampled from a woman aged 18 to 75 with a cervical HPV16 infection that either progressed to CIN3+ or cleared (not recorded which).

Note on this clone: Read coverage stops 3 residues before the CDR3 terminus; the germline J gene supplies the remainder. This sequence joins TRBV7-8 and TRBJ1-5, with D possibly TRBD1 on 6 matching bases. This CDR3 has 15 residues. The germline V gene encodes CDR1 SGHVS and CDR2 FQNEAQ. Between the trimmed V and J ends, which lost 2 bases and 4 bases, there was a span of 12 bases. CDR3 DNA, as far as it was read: TGTGCCAGCAGCTTAAGCAGGGGCTGGAATCAGCCC. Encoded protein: CASSLSRGWNQP. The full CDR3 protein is CASSLSRGWNQPQHF.

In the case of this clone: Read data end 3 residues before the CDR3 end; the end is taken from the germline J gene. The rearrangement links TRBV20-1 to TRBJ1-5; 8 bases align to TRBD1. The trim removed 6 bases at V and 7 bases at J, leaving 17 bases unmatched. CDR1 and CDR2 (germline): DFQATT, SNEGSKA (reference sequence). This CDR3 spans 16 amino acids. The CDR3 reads CSARTLKDRVGQPQHF. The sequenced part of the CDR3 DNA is TGCAGTGCACGCACCCTCAAGGACAGGGTCGGCCAGCCC.

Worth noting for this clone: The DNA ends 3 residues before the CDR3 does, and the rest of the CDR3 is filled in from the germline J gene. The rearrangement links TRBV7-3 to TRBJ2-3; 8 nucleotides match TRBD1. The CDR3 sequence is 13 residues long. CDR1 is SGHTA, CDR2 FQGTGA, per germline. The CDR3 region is CASSFDRGETQYF. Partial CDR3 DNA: TGTGCCAGCAGCTTTGACAGGGGAGAGACG.

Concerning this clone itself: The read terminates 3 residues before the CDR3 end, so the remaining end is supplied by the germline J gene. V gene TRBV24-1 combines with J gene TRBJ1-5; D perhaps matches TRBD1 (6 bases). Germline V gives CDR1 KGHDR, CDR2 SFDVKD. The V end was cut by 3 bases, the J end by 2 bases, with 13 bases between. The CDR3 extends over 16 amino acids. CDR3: CATSDPAGEGNQPQHF. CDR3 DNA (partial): TGTGCCACCAGTGATCCCGCAGGGGAGGGCAATCAGCCC.

CDR3 DNA (partial): TGCGCCAGCAGCTTGATGGGACTAGCGGGGGGTAAGACG. The encoded protein is CASSLMGLAGGKT. In full, the CDR3 reads CASSLMGLAGGKTQYF. The chain has TRBV5-1 and TRBJ2-3, with 15 nucleotides matching TRBD2. Read data end 3 residues before the CDR3 end; the end is taken from the germline J gene. CDR1 is SGHRS, CDR2 YFSETQ, per germline. The CDR3 spans 16 residues. The full variable domain, its missing parts supplied by reference TRBV5-1 and TRBJ2-3, is KAGVTQTPRYLIKTRGQQVTLSCSPISGHRSVSWYQQTPGQGLQFLFEYFSETQRNKGNFPGRFSGRQFSNSRSEMNVSTLELGDSALYLCASSLMGLAGGKTQYFGPGTRLTVL.

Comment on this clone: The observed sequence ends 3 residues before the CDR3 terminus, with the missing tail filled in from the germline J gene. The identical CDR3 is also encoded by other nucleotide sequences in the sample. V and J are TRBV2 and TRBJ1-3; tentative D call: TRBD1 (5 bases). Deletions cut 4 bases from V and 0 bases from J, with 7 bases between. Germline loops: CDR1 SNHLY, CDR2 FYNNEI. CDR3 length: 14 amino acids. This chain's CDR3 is CASSVRGSGNTIYF. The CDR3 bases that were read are TGTGCCAGCAGTGTAAGGGGCTCTGGAAACACC. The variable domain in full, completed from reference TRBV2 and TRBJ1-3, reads EPEVTQTPSHQVTQMGQEVILRCVPISNHLYFYWYRQILGQKVEFLVSFYNNEISEKSEIFDDQFSVERPDGSNFTLKIRSTKLEDSAMYFCASSVRGSGNTIYFGEGSWLTVV.

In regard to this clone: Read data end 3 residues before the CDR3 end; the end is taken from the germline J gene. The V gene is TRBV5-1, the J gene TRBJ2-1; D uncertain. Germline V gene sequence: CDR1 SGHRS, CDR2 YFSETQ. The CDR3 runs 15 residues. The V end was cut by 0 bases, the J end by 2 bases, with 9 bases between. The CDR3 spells CASSLVNTPYNEQFF. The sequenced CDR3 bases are TGCGCCAGCAGCTTGGTTAACACCCCCTACAATGAG.

The CDR3 sequence: CASSQTGTGGQRRETQYF. The part of the CDR3 DNA that was read is TGCGCCAGCAGCCAAACCGGGACTGGGGGACAGAGGAGAGAGACC. This rearrangement joins TRBV4-1 to TRBJ2-5; tentative D call: TRBD1 (7 bases). Read data end 3 residues before the CDR3 end; the end is taken from the germline J gene. Germline loops: CDR1 MGHRA, CDR2 YSYEKL. The CDR3 is made up of 18 amino acids. Trimming pared 2 bases from V and 4 bases from J, leaving 23 bases between.

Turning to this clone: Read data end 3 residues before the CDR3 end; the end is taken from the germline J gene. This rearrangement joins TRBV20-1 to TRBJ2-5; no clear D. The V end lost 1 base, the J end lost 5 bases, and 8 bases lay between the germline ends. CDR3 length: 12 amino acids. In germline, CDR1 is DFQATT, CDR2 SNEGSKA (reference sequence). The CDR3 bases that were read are TGCAGTGCTAGAGGGCTTTCGGAGACC. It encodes CSARGLSET. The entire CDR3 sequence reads CSARGLSETQYF.

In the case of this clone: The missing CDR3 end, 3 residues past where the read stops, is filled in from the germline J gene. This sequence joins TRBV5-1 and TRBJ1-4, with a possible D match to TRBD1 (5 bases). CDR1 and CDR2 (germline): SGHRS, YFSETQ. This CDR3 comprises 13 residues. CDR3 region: CASSLGGVSPLFF. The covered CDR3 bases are TGCGCCAGCAGCTTGGGGGGGGTTTCACCA.

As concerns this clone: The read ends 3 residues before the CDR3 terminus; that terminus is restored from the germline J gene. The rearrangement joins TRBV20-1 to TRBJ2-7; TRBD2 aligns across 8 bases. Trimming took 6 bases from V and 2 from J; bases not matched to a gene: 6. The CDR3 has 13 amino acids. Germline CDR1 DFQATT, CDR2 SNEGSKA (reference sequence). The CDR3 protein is CSALLAAPYEQYF. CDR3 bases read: TGCAGTGCGTTACTAGCGGCTCCCTACGAG.

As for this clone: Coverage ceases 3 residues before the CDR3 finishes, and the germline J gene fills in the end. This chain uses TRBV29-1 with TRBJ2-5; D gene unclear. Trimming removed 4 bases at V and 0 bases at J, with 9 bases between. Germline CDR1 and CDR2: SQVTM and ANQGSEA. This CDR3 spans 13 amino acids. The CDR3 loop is CSVGASYQETQYF. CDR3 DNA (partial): TGCAGCGTTGGAGCGTCTTACCAAGAGACC.

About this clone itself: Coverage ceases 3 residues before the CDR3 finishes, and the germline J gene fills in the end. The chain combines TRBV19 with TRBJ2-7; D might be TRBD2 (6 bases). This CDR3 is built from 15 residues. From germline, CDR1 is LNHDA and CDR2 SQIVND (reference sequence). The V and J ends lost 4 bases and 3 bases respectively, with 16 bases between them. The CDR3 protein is CASSTPGLGHYEQYF. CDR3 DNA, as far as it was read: TGTGCCAGTAGTACTCCGGGACTTGGCCACTACGAG.

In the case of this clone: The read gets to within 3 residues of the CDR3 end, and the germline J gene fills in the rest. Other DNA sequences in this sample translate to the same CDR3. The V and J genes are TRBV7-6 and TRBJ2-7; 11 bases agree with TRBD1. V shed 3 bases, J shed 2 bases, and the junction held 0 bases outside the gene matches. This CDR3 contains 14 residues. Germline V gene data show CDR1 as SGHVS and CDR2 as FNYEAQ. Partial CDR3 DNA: TGTGCCAGCAGCTTGGGACAGGGGGCCTACGAG. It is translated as CASSLGQGAYE. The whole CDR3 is CASSLGQGAYEQYF.

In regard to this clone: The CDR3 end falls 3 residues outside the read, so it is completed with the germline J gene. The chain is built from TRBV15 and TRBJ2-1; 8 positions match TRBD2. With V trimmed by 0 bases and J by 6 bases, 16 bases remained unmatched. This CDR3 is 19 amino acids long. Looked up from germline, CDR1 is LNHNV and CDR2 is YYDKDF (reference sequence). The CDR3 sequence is CATSREGPGQLLAVNEQFF. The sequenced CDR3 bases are TGTGCCACCAGCAGAGAGGGTCCGGGGCAGTTACTAGCGGTCAATGAG.

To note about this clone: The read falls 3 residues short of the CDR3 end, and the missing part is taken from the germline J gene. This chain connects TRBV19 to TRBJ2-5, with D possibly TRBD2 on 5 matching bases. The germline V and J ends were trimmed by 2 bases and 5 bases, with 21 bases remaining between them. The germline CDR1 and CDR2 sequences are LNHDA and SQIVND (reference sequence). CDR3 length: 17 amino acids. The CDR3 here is CASSIPSGLAGIETQYF. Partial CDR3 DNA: TGTGCCAGTAGTATACCATCAGGCCTAGCCGGGATCGAGACC.

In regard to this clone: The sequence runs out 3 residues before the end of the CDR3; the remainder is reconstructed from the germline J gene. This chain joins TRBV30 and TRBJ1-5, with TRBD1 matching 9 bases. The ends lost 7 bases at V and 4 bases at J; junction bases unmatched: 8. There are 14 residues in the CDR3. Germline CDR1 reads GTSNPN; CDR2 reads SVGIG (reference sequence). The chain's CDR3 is CASSTGQGNQPQHF. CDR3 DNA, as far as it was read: TGTGCCTCATCCACGGGACAGGGTAATCAGCCC.

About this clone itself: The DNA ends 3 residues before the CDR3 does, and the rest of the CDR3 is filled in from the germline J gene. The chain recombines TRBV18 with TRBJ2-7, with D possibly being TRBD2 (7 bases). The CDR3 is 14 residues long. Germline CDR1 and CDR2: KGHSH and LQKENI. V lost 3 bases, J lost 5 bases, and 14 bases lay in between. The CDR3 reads CASSPSAGANEQYF. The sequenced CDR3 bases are TGTGCCAGCTCACCTTCGGCGGGGGCCAACGAG.

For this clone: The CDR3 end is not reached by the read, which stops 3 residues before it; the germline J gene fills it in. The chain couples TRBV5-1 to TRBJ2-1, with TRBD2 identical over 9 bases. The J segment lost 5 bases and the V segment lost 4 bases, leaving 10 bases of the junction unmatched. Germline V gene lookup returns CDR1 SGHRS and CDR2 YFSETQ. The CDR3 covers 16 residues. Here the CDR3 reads CASSQTSGLADNEQFF. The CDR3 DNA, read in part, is TGCGCCAGCAGCCAGACTAGCGGCCTCGCCGACAATGAG.

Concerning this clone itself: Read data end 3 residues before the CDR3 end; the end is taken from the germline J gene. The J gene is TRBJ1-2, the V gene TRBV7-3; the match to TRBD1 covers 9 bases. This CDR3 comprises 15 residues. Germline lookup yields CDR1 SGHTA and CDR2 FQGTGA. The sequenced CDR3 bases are TGTGCCAGCAGCGCCCACAGGGGGCGTAGTTCAGGC. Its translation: CASSAHRGRSSG. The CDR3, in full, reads CASSAHRGRSSGYTF.

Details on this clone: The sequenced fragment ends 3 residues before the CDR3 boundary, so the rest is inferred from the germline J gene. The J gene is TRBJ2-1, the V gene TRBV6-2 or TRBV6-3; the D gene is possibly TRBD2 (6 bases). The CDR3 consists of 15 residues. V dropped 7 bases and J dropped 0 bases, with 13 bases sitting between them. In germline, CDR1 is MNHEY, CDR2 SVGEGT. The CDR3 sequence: CASTGTRLSYNEQFF. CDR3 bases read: TGTGCCAGCACCGGGACTCGACTCTCCTACAATGAG.

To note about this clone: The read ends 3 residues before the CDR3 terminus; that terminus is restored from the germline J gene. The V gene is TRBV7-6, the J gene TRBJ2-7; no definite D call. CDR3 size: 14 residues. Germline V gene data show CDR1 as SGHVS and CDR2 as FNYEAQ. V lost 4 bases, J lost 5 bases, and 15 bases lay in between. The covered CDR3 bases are TGTGCCAGCAGCTCCTACGGAAGGGTTGACGAG. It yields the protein CASSSYGRVDE. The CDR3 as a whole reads CASSSYGRVDEQYF. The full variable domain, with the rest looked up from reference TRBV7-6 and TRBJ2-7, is GAGVSQSPRYKVTKRGQDVALRCDPISGHVSLYWYRQALGQGPEFLTYFNYEAQQDKSGLPNDRFSAERPEGSISTLTIQRTEQRDSAMYRCASSSYGRVDEQYFGPGTRLTVT.

CDR3 amino acids: CASSPTTHEQFF. CDR3 bases read: TGTGCCAGCAGCCCCACTACCCATGAG. The J gene is TRBJ2-1, the V gene TRBV7-6; D unclear. The CDR3 extends 3 residues past the end of the read, so its final part is completed from the germline J gene. The ends were cut back, 5 bases at V and 8 bases at J, with 10 bases in the middle. The CDR3 spans 12 residues. CDR1 SGHVS and CDR2 FNYEAQ come from the germline V gene.